This T cell receptor beta chain was sequenced during a study of T cell changes during pregnancy in multiple sclerosis. Measured with immunoSEQ multiplex PCR; TCRdb has only the in-frame clones, and not every one. This sample carries roughly 30,000 clones, 85% to 90% of them seen once, and the ten largest clones take approximately 3.5%. This specimen consisted of CD4+ T cells from peripheral blood mononuclear cells, obtained in the first trimester of pregnancy. The origin of this receptor is a female donor in good health, enrolled as a control in a pregnancy study.

CDR3 DNA sequence: TGTGCTAGTGGTTTGGTATTCGAGTCGCAGGATTGGCAGCCCCAGCATTTT. Its translation: CASGLVFESQDWQPQHF. This sequence joins TRBV12-5 and TRBJ1-5; no definite D call. Trimming cost V 0 bases and J 7 bases, with 19 bases left between them. Germline CDR1 and CDR2: LGHNT and FRNRAP. The CDR3 has 17 amino acids.